This entry features one T cell receptor (beta chain) sequence. These data are taken from a study of cytomegalovirus exposure and HLA in healthy donors. Germline CDR1 is MNHNS and CDR2 is SASEGT. This CDR3 spans 15 amino acids. The V and J ends lost 1 base and 4 bases respectively, with 14 bases between them. Assay: immunoSEQ multiplex PCR; the TCRdb copy retains only in-frame clones and omits some. The table shows about 120,000 clones, with about 82% occurring only once. The TCR comes from a man in his late teens or twenties in good health and CMV-seronegative. This sequence joins TRBV6-1 and TRBJ2-7, with a possible D match to TRBD2 (6 bases). What was sequenced was PBMCs. CDR3 DNA: TGTGCCAGCAGTGAAGGGAGGGTGGGGGAATACGAGCAGTACTTC. Translated, it gives CASSEGRVGEYEQYF.